This T cell receptor beta chain was identified during a study of blood T cell repertoires in COVID-19. Trimming at V came to 5 bases and at J to 10 bases, leaving 17 bases not matched to a gene. Germline CDR1 SGHAT, CDR2 FQNNGV. This CDR3 is built from 16 residues. Using immunoSEQ multiplex PCR, the repertoire was profiled, and TCRdb retains in-frame clones only, with some absent. This sample has 200,000 or so clones; 65% to 90% occur once, and the top ten carry 4% to 5.5%. Material for sequencing was peripheral blood. V gene TRBV11-2 combines with J gene TRBJ2-5; TRBD1 matches at 9 bases. The origin of this receptor is a human donor in a cohort sampled during active COVID-19. In DNA form, the CDR3 reads TGTGCCAGCAGCCCGAGGGGGACAGGGCCCCCAGTTGGCCAGTACTTC. It codes for CASSPRGTGPPVGQYF.